Presented here are 19 T cell receptor beta chains from one specimen sequenced in a study of low-dose radiotherapy and immunotherapy resistance in tumors. Time point given: after trial treatment. Described treatment: LDRT plus nivolumab, ipilimumab, low-dose cyclophosphamide and aspirin (RACIN trial). With TRAV- and TRBV-specific primers, first-strand cDNA was made, covering the alpha and beta chains. A constant-region primer paired with the V-primer adapter amplified TCRs over about 19 PCR cycles. From the reads, TCRdb called clonotypes with MiXCR, one entry per CDR3 protein. The data contain tens of thousands of distinct CDR3 sequences, 20% to 25% of them singletons. Sequencing was performed on PBMCs, taken after low-dose radiotherapy plus immunotherapy. All receptors derive from a female donor with ovarian cancer.

This clonotype was counted ten times or more. The genes are TRBV5-4 and TRBJ2-5; D call uncertain. Trimming left V 4 bases short and J 4 bases short, with 5 bases between. The CDR3 covers 11 residues. From germline, CDR1 is SGHNT and CDR2 YYREEE (reference sequence). CDR3 in amino acids: CASSPGETQYF. CDR3 DNA: TGTGCCAGCAGCCCGGGAGAGACCCAGTACTTC. Together with reference TRBV5-4 and TRBJ2-5, the CDR3 gives the full variable domain: ETGVTQSPTHLIKTRGQQVTLRCSSQSGHNTVSWYQQALGQGPQFIFQYYREEENGRGNFPPRFSGLQFPNYSSELNVNALELDDSALYLCASSPGETQYFGPGTRLLVL.

This clonotype appeared many times. The chain couples TRBV19 to TRBJ2-1; possibly TRBD1 or TRBD2 for D (5 bases each). V lost 3 bases and J 0 bases, leaving 12 bases between the germline ends. Germline-derived CDR1 and CDR2 are LNHDA and SQIVND (reference sequence). This CDR3 spans 16 amino acids. The CDR3 protein is CASSIGAGSSYNEQFF. The CDR3 DNA sequence: TGTGCCAGTAGTATCGGGGCAGGGTCCTCCTACAATGAGCAGTTCTTC.

This clonotype was counted a single time. V gene TRBV18 combines with J gene TRBJ2-7; maybe TRBD1 (5 bases). Germline V CDR1 and CDR2: KGHSH, LQKENI. V was clipped by 6 bases and J by 6 bases, with 12 bases between them. The length of the CDR3 is 12 residues. The CDR3 DNA is TGTGCCAGCTCCTCAGGCACAGGCGAGCAGTACTTC. As protein: CASSSGTGEQYF.

There are many counts of this clonotype. The chain recombines TRBV4-2 with TRBJ2-7; 10 nucleotides agree with TRBD2. Germline V gene data show CDR1 as LGHNA and CDR2 as YNFKEQ. The CDR3 has 17 amino acids. V was clipped by 0 bases and J by 7 bases; unmatched bases: 12. The CDR3 is CASSQDLGASGRGEQYF. For the CDR3, the DNA is TGTGCCAGCAGCCAAGATTTAGGGGCTAGCGGGAGAGGTGAGCAGTACTTC.

This clonotype was counted many times. V and J are TRBV3-1 and TRBJ2-7, with 8 bases fitting TRBD2. This CDR3 is built from 16 residues. V lost 1 base to trimming and J lost 3 bases; unmatched junction nucleotides: 8. Germline CDR1 is LGHDT and CDR2 is YNNKEL (reference sequence). The CDR3 DNA reads as TGTGCCAGCAGCCAAGGTCGGCTAGCGGGCCGCTACGAGCAGTACTTC. This codes for CASSQGRLAGRYEQYF.

This clonotype was counted ten times or more. The V and J genes are TRBV5-4 and TRBJ1-1; D might be TRBD1 (5 bases). The CDR3 sequence is 15 residues long. Per germline, CDR1 SGHNT and CDR2 YYREEE (reference sequence). The V end was cut by 1 base, the J end by 2 bases, with 12 bases between. CDR3 sequence: CASSLPGQANTEAFF. The CDR3 region has the DNA TGTGCCAGCAGCTTGCCGGGGCAGGCCAACACTGAAGCTTTCTTT.

This clonotype was seen at least ten times. The gene calls are TRBV3-1 and TRBJ2-2; D gene unclear. The CDR3 is 12 residues long. CDR1 is LGHDT, CDR2 YNNKEL, per germline (reference sequence). Between the trimmed V and J ends, which lost 5 bases and 0 bases, there was a span of 1 base. CDR3 sequence: CASSANTGELFF. The CDR3 DNA is TGTGCCAGCAGCGCGAACACCGGGGAGCTGTTTTTT.

The V call is TRBV2, the J call TRBJ2-1; 8 nucleotides line up with TRBD2. CDR1 is SNHLY and CDR2 is FYNNEI in the germline V gene. V lost 7 bases, J lost 8 bases, and 10 bases stayed unmatched. There are 14 residues in the CDR3. The DNA for the CDR3 is TGTGCCAGCACCGGGGGGGTGAGCCCACATGAGCAGTTCTTC. As protein: CASTGGVSPHEQFF.

This clonotype was recorded many times. The genes are TRBV10-3 and TRBJ1-2; perhaps TRBD1 as D (5 bases). The V gene lost 3 bases and the J gene lost 7 bases, with 15 bases spanning the gap. The CDR3 spans 14 residues. Looked up from germline, CDR1 is ENHRY and CDR2 is SYGVKD. CDR3 loop: CAISDASQGPGYTF. The CDR3 bases are TGTGCCATCAGTGACGCCTCGCAGGGACCTGGCTACACCTTC.

The chain couples TRBV28 to TRBJ2-6; D is unclear. Germline CDR1 reads MDHEN; CDR2 reads SYDVKM. This CDR3 is built from 12 residues. V was trimmed by 6 bases and J by 5 bases, leaving 5 bases between them. The CDR3: CASRGRANVLTF. CDR3 in DNA: TGTGCCAGCAGGGGCCGGGCCAACGTCCTGACTTTC.

The sample holds a few counts of this clonotype. This chain connects TRBV27 to TRBJ1-2, with D tentatively TRBD1 (5 bases). Germline V gives CDR1 MNHEY, CDR2 SMNVEV (reference sequence). Trimming took 5 bases from V and 0 from J, leaving 13 bases between them. The CDR3 extends over 15 amino acids. CDR3 sequence: CASSPGTVANYGYTF. The CDR3 DNA reads as TGTGCCAGCAGTCCCGGGACGGTAGCTAACTATGGCTACACCTTC.

The rearrangement links TRBV10-3 to TRBJ2-3; D uncertain. The CDR3 is 13 residues long. Germline assignment: CDR1 ENHRY and CDR2 SYGVKD. With 3 bases removed from V and 2 bases from J, the gap between germline ends came to 6 bases. DNA for the CDR3: TGTGCCATCAGTGATGGGGTCACAGATACGCAGTATTTT. Protein: CAISDGVTDTQYF.

At least ten counts were recorded for this clonotype. The chain uses TRBV5-1 and TRBJ2-4; D unclear. CDR3 length: 13 amino acids. V shed 0 bases and J shed 8 bases, with 9 bases lying between them. Germline assignment: CDR1 SGHRS and CDR2 YFSETQ. CDR3 DNA sequence: TGCGCCAGCAGCTTGGACAGTCGGGACATTCAGTACTTC. Its translation is CASSLDSRDIQYF.

This chain joins TRBV5-3 and TRBJ2-7, with D uncertain. TRBV5-3 counts as an open reading frame of uncertain function. Trimming shortened V by 8 bases and J by 3 bases, and 21 bases separated the two germline ends. The CDR3 is 15 amino acids. CDR3 in amino acids: CASSPEVTNVYEQYF. In DNA form, the CDR3 reads TGTGCCAGCAGCCCCGAGGTTACTAACGTCTACGAGCAGTACTTC.

This clonotype was seen at least ten times. The V gene is TRBV2, the J gene TRBJ2-7, with D tentatively TRBD2 (5 bases). V was shortened by 5 bases and J by 3 bases, with 8 bases between the two germline ends. The CDR3 loop spans 12 amino acids. Germline assignment: CDR1 SNHLY and CDR2 FYNNEI. Written as DNA, the CDR3 is TGTGCCAGCAGTCCGGAGGTCTACGAGCAGTACTTC. Protein product: CASSPEVYEQYF.

V and J are TRBV6-8 and TRBJ2-3, with 8 bases fitting TRBD2. Germline values: CDR1 MNHGY, CDR2 SAAAGT. The length of the CDR3 is 16 residues. V was clipped by 7 bases and J by 2 bases; unmatched bases: 11. The CDR3, as DNA: TGTGCCAGCACCTGGACGGGAGGGCCGTACACAGATACGCAGTATTTT. This translates into CASTWTGGPYTDTQYF.

The V and J genes are TRBV9 and TRBJ1-6; D gene uncertain. This CDR3 has 13 residues. V dropped 3 bases and J dropped 8 bases, with 9 bases sitting between them. Germline assignment: CDR1 SGDLS and CDR2 YYNGEE. The CDR3 DNA sequence: TGTGCCAGCAGCGCGACCCGGGATTCACCCCTCCACTTT. Translation: CASSATRDSPLHF.

Concerning this clonotype itself: A single base is all that separates this from a far larger clone, so a read error is likely. V gene TRBV11-1 combines with J gene TRBJ2-1; TRBD1 matches at 8 bases. In germline, CDR1 is SGHAT, CDR2 FQDESV (reference sequence). The CDR3 sequence is 14 residues long. With V trimmed by 5 bases and J by 10 bases, 10 bases remained unmatched. Here the CDR3 reads CASSLRTGPYEQFF. The CDR3 nucleotides read TGTGCCAGCAGCCTCCGGACAGGGCCCTACGAGCAGTTCTTC.

The chain joins TRBV2 to TRBJ2-3; either TRBD1 or TRBD2 may supply D (6 bases each). CDR3 length equals 16 residues. Germline V lookup: CDR1 SNHLY, CDR2 FYNNEI. The ends were cut back, 6 bases at V and 4 bases at J, with 20 bases in the middle. CDR3 DNA sequence: TGTGCCAGCAGCGTCCTAGGGGGGTTGGGCGCAGATACGCAGTATTTT. This encodes CASSVLGGLGADTQYF.